The rows below give T cell receptor beta chains drawn from one sample of a study of CD8 T cells in Susac syndrome. In TCRdb, the immunoSEQ multiplex PCR reads were re-called with MiXCR into one record per CDR3 protein. The sample holds around 150,000 distinct CDR3 sequences; 95% are singletons and the top ten take roughly 0.14%. The specimen sequenced was CD4+ T cells from PBMCs. All receptors derive from a human donor with Susac syndrome. CDR3s include the opening cysteine and the closing phenylalanine or tryptophan. D genes are given only for firm matches. Where a row states a size, it is once, few, many or the class of an expanded clone; other rows omit it.

clone size: -; V gene: TRBV20-1; D gene: TRBD2; J gene: TRBJ2-5; CDR3 DNA: TGCAGTGCTAGAGATCCCCTTAAGGGAGGGGAGACCCAGTACTTC; CDR3 protein: CSARDPLKGGETQYF
clone size: -; V gene: TRBV9; D gene: -; J gene: TRBJ2-7; CDR3 DNA: TGTGCCAGCAGCGCCCAACAGGGAAAAGGCGTCGAGCAGTACTTC; CDR3 protein: CASSAQQGKGVEQYF
clone size: -; V gene: TRBV27; D gene: TRBD1; J gene: TRBJ1-5; CDR3 DNA: TGTGCCAGCAGTTTAAGACAGGGGAATCAGCCCCAGCATTTT; CDR3 protein: CASSLRQGNQPQHF
clone size: -; V gene: TRBV12-3/TRBV12-4; D gene: -; J gene: TRBJ1-1; CDR3 DNA: TGTGCCAGCAGTTTCTCTGTTATGAACACTGAAGCTTTCTTT; CDR3 protein: CASSFSVMNTEAFF
clone size: once; V gene: TRBV25-1; D gene: TRBD2; J gene: TRBJ2-7; CDR3 DNA: TGTGCCAGCAGTGAAACTAGCGGCCGCTACGAGCAGTACTTC; CDR3 protein: CASSETSGRYEQYF
clone size: -; V gene: TRBV4-1; D gene: TRBD2; J gene: TRBJ2-5; CDR3 DNA: TGCGCCAGCAGCCAAGGGTCGGCGGGGGGGCTAGAGACCCAGTACTTC; CDR3 protein: CASSQGSAGGLETQYF
clone size: -; V gene: TRBV6-5; D gene: TRBD1; J gene: TRBJ1-2; CDR3 DNA: TGTGCCAGCAGGCGACCGGGACAGAGCTATGGCTACACCTTC; CDR3 protein: CASRRPGQSYGYTF
clone size: -; V gene: TRBV5-1; D gene: -; J gene: TRBJ1-1; CDR3 DNA: TGCGCCAGCAGATCCCCCCCAGCGGGTGGGAACACTGAAGCTTTCTTT; CDR3 protein: CASRSPPAGGNTEAFF
clone size: -; V gene: TRBV29-1; D gene: TRBD1; J gene: TRBJ2-1; CDR3 DNA: TGCAGCGACGAAGGACAGGATTCCTACAATGAGCAGTTCTTC; CDR3 protein: CSDEGQDSYNEQFF
clone size: -; V gene: TRBV30; D gene: TRBD1; J gene: TRBJ2-4; CDR3 DNA: TGTGCCTGGAGATCGACAGGGGGCGCGAGGAACATTCAGTACTTC; CDR3 protein: CAWRSTGGARNIQYF
clone size: -; V gene: TRBV9; D gene: -; J gene: TRBJ2-2; CDR3 DNA: TGTGCCAGCAGCGTAACCGGGACACTGACCGGGGAGCTGTTTTTT; CDR3 protein: CASSVTGTLTGELFF
clone size: once; V gene: TRBV6-5; D gene: TRBD1; J gene: TRBJ1-2; CDR3 DNA: TGTGCCAGCACCCACGGGGGACAGGGGTATGGCTACACCTTC; CDR3 protein: CASTHGGQGYGYTF
clone size: -; V gene: TRBV20-1; D gene: -; J gene: TRBJ2-4; CDR3 DNA: TGCAGTGCTAACCCCGGACAGACAGCCAAAAACATTCAGTACTTC; CDR3 protein: CSANPGQTAKNIQYF
clone size: -; V gene: TRBV30; D gene: TRBD1; J gene: TRBJ2-7; CDR3 DNA: TGTGCCTGCTTAGACAGGGCCACCTACGAGCAGTACTTC; CDR3 protein: CACLDRATYEQYF